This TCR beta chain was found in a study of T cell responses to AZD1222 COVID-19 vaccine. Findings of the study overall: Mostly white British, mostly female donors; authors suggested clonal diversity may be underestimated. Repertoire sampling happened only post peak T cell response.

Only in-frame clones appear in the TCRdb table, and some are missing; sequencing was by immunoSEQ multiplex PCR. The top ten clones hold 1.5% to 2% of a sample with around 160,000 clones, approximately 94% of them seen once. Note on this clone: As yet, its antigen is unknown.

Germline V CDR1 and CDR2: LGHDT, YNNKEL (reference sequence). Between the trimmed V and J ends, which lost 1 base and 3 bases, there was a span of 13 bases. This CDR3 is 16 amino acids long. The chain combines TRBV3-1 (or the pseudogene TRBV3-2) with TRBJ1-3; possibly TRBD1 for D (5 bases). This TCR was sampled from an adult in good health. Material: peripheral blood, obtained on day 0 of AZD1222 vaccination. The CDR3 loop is CASSQGLVGVGNTIYF. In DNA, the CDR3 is TGTGCCAGCAGCCAAGGATTGGTAGGGGTTGGAAACACCATATATTTT.